These 3 T cell receptor beta chains were all obtained from the same sample, sequenced in a study of CD8+ T cells in alopecia areata. Extracted RNA was reverse transcribed, and the resulting cDNA served as sequencing template. The method was immunoSEQ multiplex PCR; TCRdb's version includes in-frame clones alone and lacks a portion of them. In the table there are 110,000 or so clones, about two fifths of which are singletons. The specimen sequenced was CD4+ T cells sorted from blood. Every receptor here comes from a human donor with alopecia areata.

The J gene is TRBJ2-7, the V gene TRBV30, with 12 nucleotides matching TRBD1. Germline CDR1 GTSNPN, CDR2 SVGIG (reference sequence). The V segment lost 2 bases and the J segment 6 bases; nucleotides outside the gene matches: 5. This CDR3 is built from 14 residues. The CDR3 coding sequence is TGTGCCTGGAGTCCGCCGGGACAGGGGGCCGAGCAGTACTTC. It specifies CAWSPPGQGAEQYF.

This clone appeared many times. The chain recombines TRBV7-9 with TRBJ1-1; the D is unclear. Germline V gene lookup returns CDR1 SEHNR and CDR2 FQNEAQ (reference sequence). The CDR3 runs 15 residues. Trimming left V 1 base short and J 1 base short, with 10 bases between. The CDR3 sequence: CASSLVGRRNTEAFF. CDR3 bases: TGTGCCAGCAGCTTAGTAGGACGTAGGAACACTGAAGCTTTCTTT.

This clone has only a few counts. The rearrangement joins TRBV23-1 to TRBJ2-3; 7 positions agree with TRBD2. TRBV23-1 is an ORF, with its function uncertain. V lost 5 bases to trimming and J lost 2 bases; unmatched junction nucleotides: 10. The CDR3 spans 16 residues. For the CDR3, the DNA is TGCGCCAGCAGTACCAACGGGGGGACCTCCACAGATACGCAGTATTTT. Protein sequence: CASSTNGGTSTDTQYF.